The T cell receptor (beta chain) under discussion was sequenced for a study of blood T cell repertoires in COVID-19. V was pared by 5 bases and J by 3 bases, with 8 bases of the junction left unmatched. CDR1 is SEHNR, CDR2 FQNEAQ, per germline (reference sequence). This CDR3 region has 15 residues. Using immunoSEQ multiplex PCR, the repertoire was profiled, and TCRdb retains in-frame clones only, with some absent. The profile shows some 320,000 clones, about 87% of them singletons. This clonotype originated in a woman aged 45 to 65 who had recovered from COVID-19. Material for sequencing was peripheral blood. The chain combines TRBV7-9 with TRBJ1-2, with 8 bases fitting TRBD1. The CDR3 protein is CASSRGQASYYGYTF. The CDR3 DNA is TGTGCCAGCAGCCGGGGACAGGCATCCTACTATGGCTACACCTTC.